This T cell receptor beta chain derives from a study of Ad26.COV2.S vaccination and SARS-CoV-2 variants. With 2 bases removed from V and 8 bases from J, the gap between germline ends came to 12 bases. Germline CDR1 MDHEN, CDR2 SYDVKM. CDR3 length equals 13 residues. Measured with immunoSEQ multiplex PCR; TCRdb has only the in-frame clones, and not every one. Among a few hundred thousand clones listed, around 90% were seen once. The treatment was: some 19 received Ad26.COV2.S at low or high dose, single or two shots; about 5 received placebo; per-sample allocation not given. Specimens were obtained on day 63 following the first vaccine or placebo injection. This adult donor, from Boston, was 18-55 years old.

The TCR originated in a person aged 18 to 59 who received the Ad26.COV2.S COVID-19 vaccine or a placebo. This sequence joins TRBV28 and TRBJ1-2; weak D call: TRBD1 (6 bases). The sequenced sample was peripheral blood, obtained in a trial of Ad26.COV2.S vaccine versus placebo. In DNA, the CDR3 is TGTGCCAGCAGTTTACCGGGGGCGCGGGGCTACACCTTC. Translation: CASSLPGARGYTF.